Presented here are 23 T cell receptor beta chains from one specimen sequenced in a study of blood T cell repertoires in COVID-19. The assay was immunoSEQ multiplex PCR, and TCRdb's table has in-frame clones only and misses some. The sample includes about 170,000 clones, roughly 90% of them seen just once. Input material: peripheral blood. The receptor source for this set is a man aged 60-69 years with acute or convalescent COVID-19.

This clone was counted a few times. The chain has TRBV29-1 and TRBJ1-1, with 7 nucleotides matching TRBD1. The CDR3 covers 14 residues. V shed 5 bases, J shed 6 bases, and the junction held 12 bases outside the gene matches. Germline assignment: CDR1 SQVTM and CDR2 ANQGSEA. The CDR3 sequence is CSVIRQGGYSEAFF. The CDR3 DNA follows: TGCAGCGTTATTCGTCAGGGGGGATACTCTGAAGCTTTCTTT.

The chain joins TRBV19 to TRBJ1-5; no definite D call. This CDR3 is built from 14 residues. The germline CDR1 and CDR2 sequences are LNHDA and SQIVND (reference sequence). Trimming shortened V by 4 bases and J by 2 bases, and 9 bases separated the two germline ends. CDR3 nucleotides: TGTGCCAGTAGTACCCCGCGGCGCAATCAGCCCCAGCATTTT. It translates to CASSTPRRNQPQHF. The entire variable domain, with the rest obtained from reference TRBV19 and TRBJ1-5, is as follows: DGGITQSPKYLFRKEGQNVTLSCEQNLNHDAMYWYRQDPGQGLRLIYYSQIVNDFQKGDIAEGYSVSREKKESFPLTVTSAQKNPTAFYLCASSTPRRNQPQHFGDGTRLSIL.

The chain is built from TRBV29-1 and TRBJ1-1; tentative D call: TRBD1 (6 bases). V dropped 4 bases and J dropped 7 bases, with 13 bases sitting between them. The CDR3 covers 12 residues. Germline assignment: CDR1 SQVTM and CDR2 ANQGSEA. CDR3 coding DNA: TGCAGCGTTGGGCTGGGGGCGAATGAAGCTTTCTTT. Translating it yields CSVGLGANEAFF.

The CDR3 DNA follows: TGTGCCATCAGTGATGCAGGGCTCTCCTACGAGCAGTACGTC. Its translation is CAISDAGLSYEQYV. The rearrangement uses TRBV10-3 and TRBJ2-7, with D possibly TRBD1 on 5 matching bases. Germline CDR1 ENHRY, CDR2 SYGVKD. This CDR3 has 14 amino acids. Deletions cut 3 bases from V and 0 bases from J, with 9 bases between.

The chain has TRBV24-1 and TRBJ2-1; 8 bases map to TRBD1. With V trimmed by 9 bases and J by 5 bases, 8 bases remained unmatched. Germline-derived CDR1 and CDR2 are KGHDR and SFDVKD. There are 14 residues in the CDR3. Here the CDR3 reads CATRAGGSNNEQFF. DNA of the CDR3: TGTGCCACCCGTGCAGGGGGCTCTAACAATGAGCAGTTCTTC.

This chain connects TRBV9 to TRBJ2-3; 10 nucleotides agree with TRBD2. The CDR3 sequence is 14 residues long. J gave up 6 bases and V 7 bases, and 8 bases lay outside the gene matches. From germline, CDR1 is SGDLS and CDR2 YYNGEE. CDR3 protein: CASGSGGALDTQYF. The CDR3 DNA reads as TGTGCCAGCGGCAGCGGGGGGGCGCTTGATACGCAGTATTTT.

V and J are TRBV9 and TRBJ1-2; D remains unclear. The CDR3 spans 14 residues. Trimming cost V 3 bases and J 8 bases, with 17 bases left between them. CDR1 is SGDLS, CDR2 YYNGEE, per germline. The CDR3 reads CASSAPGLRVGYTF. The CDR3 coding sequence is TGTGCCAGCAGCGCGCCGGGTCTTCGGGTGGGCTACACCTTC.

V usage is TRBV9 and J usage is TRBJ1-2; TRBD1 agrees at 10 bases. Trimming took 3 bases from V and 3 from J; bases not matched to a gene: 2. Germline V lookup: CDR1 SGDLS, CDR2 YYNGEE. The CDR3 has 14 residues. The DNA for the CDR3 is TGTGCCAGCAGCGGGGGGACAGGGGACTATGGCTACACCTTC. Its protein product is CASSGGTGDYGYTF.

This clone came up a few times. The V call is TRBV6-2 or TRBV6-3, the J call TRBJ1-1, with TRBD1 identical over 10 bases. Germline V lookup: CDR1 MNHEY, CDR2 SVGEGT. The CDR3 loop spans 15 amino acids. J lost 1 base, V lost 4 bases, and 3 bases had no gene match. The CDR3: CASSSGQGGNTEAFF. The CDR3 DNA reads TGTGCCAGCAGTTCCGGACAGGGGGGGAACACTGAAGCTTTCTTT.

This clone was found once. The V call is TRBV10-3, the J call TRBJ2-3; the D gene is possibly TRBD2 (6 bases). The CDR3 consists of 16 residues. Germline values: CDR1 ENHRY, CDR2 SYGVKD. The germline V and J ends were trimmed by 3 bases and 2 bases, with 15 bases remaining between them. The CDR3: CAISDRDGSVTDTQYF. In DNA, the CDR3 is TGTGCCATCAGTGATCGAGACGGGAGTGTCACAGATACGCAGTATTTT.

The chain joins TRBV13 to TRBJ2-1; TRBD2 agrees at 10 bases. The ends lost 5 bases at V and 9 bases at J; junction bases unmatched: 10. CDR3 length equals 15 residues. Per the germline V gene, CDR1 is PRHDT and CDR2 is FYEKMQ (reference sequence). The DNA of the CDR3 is TGTGCCAGCAGCCTATCCGGGACTAGCGATCGTGAGCAGTTCTTC. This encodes CASSLSGTSDREQFF.

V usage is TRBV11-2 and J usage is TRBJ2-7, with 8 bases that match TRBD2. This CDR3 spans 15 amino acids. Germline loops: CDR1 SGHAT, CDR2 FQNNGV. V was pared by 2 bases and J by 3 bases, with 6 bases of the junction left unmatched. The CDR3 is CASSLSVGGGYEQYV. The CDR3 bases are TGTGCCAGCAGCTTAAGTGTCGGGGGGGGCTACGAGCAGTACGTC.

Here the CDR3 reads CASSFDFMGQGGPFDGYTF. CDR3 sequence (DNA): TGTGCCAGCAGCTTTGACTTTATGGGACAGGGCGGCCCTTTCGATGGCTACACCTTC. The rearrangement joins TRBV12-1 to TRBJ1-2; no DNA check was done on the table's D call, TRBD1. TRBV12-1 is flagged as a pseudogene. The CDR3 is made up of 19 amino acids.

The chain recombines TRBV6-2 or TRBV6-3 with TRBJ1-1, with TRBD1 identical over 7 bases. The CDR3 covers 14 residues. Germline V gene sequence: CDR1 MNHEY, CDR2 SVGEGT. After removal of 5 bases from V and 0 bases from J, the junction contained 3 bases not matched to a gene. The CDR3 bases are TGTGCCAGCAGTAGGGACAGCATGAACACTGAAGCTTTCTTT. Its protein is CASSRDSMNTEAFF.

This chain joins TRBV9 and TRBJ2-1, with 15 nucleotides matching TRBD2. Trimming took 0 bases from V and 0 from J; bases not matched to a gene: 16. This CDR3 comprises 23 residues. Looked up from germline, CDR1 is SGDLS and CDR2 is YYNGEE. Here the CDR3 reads CASSVATRVPGLAGGSSYNEQFF. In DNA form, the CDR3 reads TGTGCCAGCAGCGTAGCTACAAGGGTGCCAGGACTAGCGGGAGGGAGCTCCTACAATGAGCAGTTCTTC.

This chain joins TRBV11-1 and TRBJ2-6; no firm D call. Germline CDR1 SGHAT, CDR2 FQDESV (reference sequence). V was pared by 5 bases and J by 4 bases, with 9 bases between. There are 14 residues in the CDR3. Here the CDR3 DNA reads TGTGCCAGCAGCCTCGATCGGGGGGCCAACGTCCTGACTTTC. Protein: CASSLDRGANVLTF.

CDR3 residues: CASSQLLGQESYNEQFF. The CDR3 DNA reads TGTGCCAGCAGTCAACTCCTGGGACAGGAATCCTACAATGAGCAGTTCTTC. The J gene is TRBJ2-1, the V gene TRBV27, with 8 bases aligning to TRBD1. The germline V gene encodes CDR1 MNHEY and CDR2 SMNVEV (reference sequence). The CDR3 totals 17 residues. J gave up 1 base and V 5 bases, and 10 bases lay outside the gene matches.

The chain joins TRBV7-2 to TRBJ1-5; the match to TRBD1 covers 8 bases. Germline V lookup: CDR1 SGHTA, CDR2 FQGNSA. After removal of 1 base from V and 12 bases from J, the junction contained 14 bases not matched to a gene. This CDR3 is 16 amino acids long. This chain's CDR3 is CASSLVGQGGFSVQHF. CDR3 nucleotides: TGTGCCAGCAGCTTAGTTGGACAGGGTGGATTTTCGGTCCAGCATTTT.

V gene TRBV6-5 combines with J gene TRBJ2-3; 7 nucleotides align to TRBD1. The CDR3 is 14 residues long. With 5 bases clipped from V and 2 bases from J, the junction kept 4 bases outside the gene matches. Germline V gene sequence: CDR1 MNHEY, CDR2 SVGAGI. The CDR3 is CASSPQGNTDTQYF. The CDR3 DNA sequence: TGTGCCAGCAGTCCACAGGGGAACACAGATACGCAGTATTTT.

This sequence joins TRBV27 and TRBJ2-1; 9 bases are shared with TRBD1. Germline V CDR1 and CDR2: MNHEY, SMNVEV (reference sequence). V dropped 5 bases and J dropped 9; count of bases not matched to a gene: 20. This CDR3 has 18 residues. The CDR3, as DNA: TGTGCCAGCAGTCCCTATCCACCGGGACAGGGTTTGGGAGGTGAGCAGTTCTTC. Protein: CASSPYPPGQGLGGEQFF.

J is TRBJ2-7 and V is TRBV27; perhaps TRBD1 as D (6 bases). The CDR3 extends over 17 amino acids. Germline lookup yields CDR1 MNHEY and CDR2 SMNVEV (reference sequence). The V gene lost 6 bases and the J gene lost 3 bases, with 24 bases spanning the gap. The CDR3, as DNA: TGTGCCAGCAGCCGAACTGACACGGGACGGGACAACTACGAGCAGTACTTC. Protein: CASSRTDTGRDNYEQYF.

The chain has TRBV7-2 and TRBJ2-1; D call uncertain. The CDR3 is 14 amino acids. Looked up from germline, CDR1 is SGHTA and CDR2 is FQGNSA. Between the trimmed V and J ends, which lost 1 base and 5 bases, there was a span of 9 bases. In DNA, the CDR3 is TGTGCCAGCAGCTTAGTCCGCTTAGACAATGAGCAGTTCTTC. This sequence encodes CASSLVRLDNEQFF. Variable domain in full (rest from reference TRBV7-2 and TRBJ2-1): GAGVSQSPSNKVTEKGKDVELRCDPISGHTALYWYRQSLGQGLEFLIYFQGNSAPDKSGLPSDRFSAERTGGSVSTLTIQRTQQEDSAVYLCASSLVRLDNEQFFGPGTRLTVL.

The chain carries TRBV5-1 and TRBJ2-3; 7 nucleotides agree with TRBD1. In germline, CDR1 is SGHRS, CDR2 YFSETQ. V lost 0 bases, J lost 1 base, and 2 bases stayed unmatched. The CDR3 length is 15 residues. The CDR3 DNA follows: TGCGCCAGCAGCTTGGTGCAGGGGGGCACAGATACGCAGTATTTT. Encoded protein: CASSLVQGGTDTQYF. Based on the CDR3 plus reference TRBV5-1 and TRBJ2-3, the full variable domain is KAGVTQTPRYLIKTRGQQVTLSCSPISGHRSVSWYQQTPGQGLQFLFEYFSETQRNKGNFPGRFSGRQFSNSRSEMNVSTLELGDSALYLCASSLVQGGTDTQYFGPGTRLTVL.